Presented here are 15 T cell receptor beta chains from one specimen sequenced in a study of T cells in Graves' hyperthyroidism and ophthalmopathy. The investigators amplified TCR beta CDR3 regions from RNA transcripts. Using the HTBI primer set, a first-round RT-PCR was run on the TCR CDR3. TCRdb re-analysed the multiplex PCR reads in MiXCR, keeping a single row per CDR3 protein. The table lists 85,000 to 110,000 distinct CDR3 sequences, roughly 44% of them singletons. Sequences were obtained from blood. All receptors derive from a man in his forties with Graves' hyperthyroidism.

The chain joins TRBV15 to TRBJ1-6, with D tentatively TRBD1 (6 bases). Trimming removed 0 bases at V and 7 bases at J, with 7 bases between. Germline V CDR1 and CDR2: LNHNV, YYDKDF (reference sequence). The CDR3 has 14 amino acids. CDR3 sequence (DNA): TGTGCCACCAGCAGAGACAGGGGAAATTCACCCCTCCACTTT. Protein product: CATSRDRGNSPLHF.

The genes are TRBV27 and TRBJ1-1; D ambiguous. Germline values: CDR1 MNHEY, CDR2 SMNVEV (reference sequence). This CDR3 spans 12 amino acids. V was shortened by 5 bases and J by 11 bases, with 15 bases between the two germline ends. The chain's CDR3 is CASSPSRSAAFF. The CDR3 region has the DNA TGTGCCAGCAGTCCGAGTAGGAGCGCGGCTTTCTTT.

In regard to this clonotype: Germline and junction disagree at one end, which may indicate a read error. This sequence joins TRBV10-3 and TRBJ2-2; no clear D gene. Looked up from germline, CDR1 is ENHRY and CDR2 is SYGVKD. The CDR3 is 16 amino acids. The CDR3 protein is CDISESGLTQNGELFF. CDR3 coding DNA: TGTGACATCAGTGAGTCGGGCCTTACACAGAACGGGGAGCTGTTTTTT.

The chain carries TRBV7-8 and TRBJ1-4; D not resolved. The V gene lost 4 bases and the J gene lost 2 bases, with 11 bases spanning the gap. The CDR3 is 15 residues long. Germline V gene sequence: CDR1 SGHVS, CDR2 FQNEAQ. CDR3 DNA sequence: TGTGCCAGCAGCTACCTGGGCGGGACTAATGAAAAACTGTTTTTT. Its protein product is CASSYLGGTNEKLFF. Based on the CDR3 plus reference TRBV7-8 and TRBJ1-4, the full variable domain is GAGVSQSPRYKVAKRGQDVALRCDPISGHVSLFWYQQALGQGPEFLTYFQNEAQLDKSGLPSDRFFAERPEGSVSTLKIQRTQQEDSAVYLCASSYLGGTNEKLFFGSGTQLSVL.

Here the CDR3 reads CSARAKRDPYEQYF. DNA for the CDR3: TGCAGTGCTAGAGCGAAGCGGGACCCCTACGAGCAGTACTTC. The chain has TRBV20-1 and TRBJ2-7, with 7 bases that match TRBD2. The trim removed 1 base at V and 2 bases at J, leaving 5 bases unmatched. Per the germline V gene, CDR1 is DFQATT and CDR2 is SNEGSKA (reference sequence). The length of the CDR3 is 14 residues.

This clonotype was counted many times. J is TRBJ1-2 and V is TRBV4-1; TRBD1 matches 9 bases. The V gene end was trimmed by 4 bases and the J gene end by 7 bases; junction bases not matched to a gene: 7. Germline V gives CDR1 MGHRA, CDR2 YSYEKL. The CDR3 extends over 14 amino acids. The CDR3 bases are TGCGCCAGCAGCCCCGGACAGGGGAGGGCTGGCTACACCTTC. Translating it yields CASSPGQGRAGYTF.

In its sample, this clonotype was seen many times. This sequence joins TRBV29-1 and TRBJ2-7, with TRBD1 matching over 8 bases. The CDR3 loop spans 15 amino acids. The junction had 10 bases not matched to a gene; V was cut back by 4 bases and J by 2 bases. Germline-derived CDR1 and CDR2 are SQVTM and ANQGSEA. As DNA, the CDR3 is TGCAGCGTTGCACCCGCGGGACAGGCTACCTACGAGCAGTACTTC. It encodes CSVAPAGQATYEQYF.

This clonotype was recorded at least ten times. DNA of the CDR3: TGTGCCAGCAGCTTGGAGGGGGCGGCAGATACGCAGTATTTT. Translation gives CASSLEGAADTQYF. The chain joins TRBV5-8 to TRBJ2-3, with TRBD1 identical over 7 bases. The germline CDR1 and CDR2 sequences are SGHTS and YDEGEE. The CDR3 totals 14 residues. V was pared by 0 bases and J by 4 bases, with 2 bases of the junction left unmatched. The full variable domain, rest sourced from reference TRBV5-8 and TRBJ2-3, is EAGVTQSPTHLIKTRGQQATLRCSPISGHTSVYWYQQALGLGLQFLLWYDEGEERNRGNFPPRFSGRQFPNYSSELNVNALELEDSALYLCASSLEGAADTQYFGPGTRLTVL.

The chain links TRBV25-1 to TRBJ1-2; D is unresolved. CDR1 MGHDK and CDR2 SYGVNS come from the germline V gene. V was clipped by 8 bases and J by 5 bases, with 15 bases between them. The CDR3 has 13 amino acids. DNA of the CDR3: TGTGCCAGCTTGGGGAGAATGGGTTATGGCTACACCTTC. Translating gives CASLGRMGYGYTF.

Remarks on this clonotype: A read error may be the cause here, since a much bigger clone is one base away. V is TRBV12-3 or TRBV12-4 and J is TRBJ1-1, with 10 nucleotides matching TRBD1. V gave up 4 bases and J gave up 11 bases; unmatched junction bases: 7. CDR3 size: 13 residues. CDR3 nucleotide sequence: TGTGCCAGCAGTTCGAATGGACAGGGGGGGGCTTTCTTT. It specifies CASSSNGQGGAFF.

This clonotype was detected many times. The J gene is TRBJ2-1, the V gene TRBV7-2, with 12 bases that match TRBD2. Germline V CDR1 and CDR2: SGHTA, FQGNSA. V lost 1 base, J lost 6 bases, and 4 bases stayed unmatched. The CDR3 spans 16 residues. This chain's CDR3 is CASSLVSSGRGNEQFF. Written as DNA, the CDR3 is TGTGCCAGCAGCTTAGTCTCTAGCGGGAGGGGCAATGAGCAGTTCTTC.

This clonotype was counted ten times or more. The genes are TRBV29-1 and TRBJ2-3; TRBD1 aligns across 10 bases. Germline-derived CDR1 and CDR2 are SQVTM and ANQGSEA. This CDR3 spans 17 amino acids. Losses at the gene ends were 1 base for V and 1 base for J; bases not matched to a gene: 8. The CDR3 DNA sequence: TGCAGCGTTGAAGGGAGGGACAGGGGCGCACGCACAGATACGCAGTATTTT. This codes for CSVEGRDRGARTDTQYF.

V gene TRBV25-1 combines with J gene TRBJ2-3, with a possible D match to TRBD2 (5 bases). Trimming cost V 4 bases and J 2 bases, with 16 bases left between them. The germline V gene has CDR1 MGHDK and CDR2 SYGVNS. The CDR3 is 16 residues long. CDR3 sequence: CASSAPRDPDTDTQYF. The CDR3 region has the DNA TGTGCCAGCAGTGCGCCCCGGGATCCCGACACAGATACGCAGTATTTT.

This clonotype was counted many times. V is TRBV20-1 and J is TRBJ1-1, with no clear D. The CDR3 runs 13 residues. Trimming stripped 3 bases from V and 3 bases from J, with 11 bases between. CDR1 is DFQATT, CDR2 SNEGSKA, per germline (reference sequence). The CDR3 here is CSARDPRDTEAFF. CDR3 nucleotide sequence: TGCAGTGCTAGGGATCCCCGGGACACTGAAGCTTTCTTT.

This clonotype appeared many times. This chain uses TRBV12-3 or TRBV12-4 with TRBJ2-1; D unresolved. With 3 bases removed from V and 5 bases from J, the gap between germline ends came to 8 bases. This CDR3 is built from 13 residues. CDR3 DNA sequence: TGTGCCAGCAGTTTCTTGGGTAACAATGAGCAGTTCTTC. Translating gives CASSFLGNNEQFF.